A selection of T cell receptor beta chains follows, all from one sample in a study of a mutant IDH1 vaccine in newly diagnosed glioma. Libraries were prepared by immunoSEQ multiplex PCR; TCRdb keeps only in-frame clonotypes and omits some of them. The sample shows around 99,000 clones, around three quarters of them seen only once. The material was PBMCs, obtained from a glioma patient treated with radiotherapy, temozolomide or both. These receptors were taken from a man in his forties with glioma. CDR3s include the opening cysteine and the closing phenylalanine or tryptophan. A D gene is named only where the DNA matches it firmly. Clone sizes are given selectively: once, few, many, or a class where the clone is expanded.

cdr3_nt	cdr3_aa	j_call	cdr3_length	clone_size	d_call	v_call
TGTGCCAGCAGCTTAGGGGACAGGCGAAGCACAGATACGCAGTATTTT	CASSLGDRRSTDTQYF	TRBJ2-3	16	NA	TRBD1	TRBV7-9
TGTGCCAGCAGTTTATGGCCTCCAAATGAGCAGTTCTTC	CASSLWPPNEQFF	TRBJ2-1	13	once	NA	TRBV27
TGCGCCAGCAGCCAGGGATACGACAGGAGAAGGACCGGGGAGCTGTTTTTT	CASSQGYDRRRTGELFF	TRBJ2-2	17	NA	NA	TRBV4-3
TGTGCCAGCAGCGTAGGAGGTAGCTCCTACGAGCAGTACTTC	CASSVGGSSYEQYF	TRBJ2-7	14	NA	NA	TRBV9
TGTGCCAGCAGCGTAGCTAGTACCTTCGGGGACATTCAGTACTTC	CASSVASTFGDIQYF	TRBJ2-4	15	NA	NA	TRBV9
TGTGCCAGCAGTCCGGGACAGTCGAACACCGGGGAGCTGTTTTTT	CASSPGQSNTGELFF	TRBJ2-2	15	NA	TRBD1	TRBV2
TGCGCCAGCAGCCAAACGTCGAGGTCCTATGGCTACACCTTC	CASSQTSRSYGYTF	TRBJ1-2	14	NA	NA	TRBV4-3
TGTGCCAGCAGCCCAGAATCACGGATTTTCGGAAACACCATATATTTT	CASSPESRIFGNTIYF	TRBJ1-3	16	NA	NA	TRBV4-2
TGTGCCAGCAGTTTAGTTCGAGGGGGCCGAAACATTCAGTACTTC	CASSLVRGGRNIQYF	TRBJ2-4	15	NA	TRBD1	TRBV27
TGTGCCAGCTCCGTACAGGGGTACAATCAGCCCCAGCATTTT	CASSVQGYNQPQHF	TRBJ1-5	14	few	TRBD1	TRBV27
TGTGCCTGGAAAGGCGGGCTAGCGGGGGACCACCTGGAGACCCAGTACTTC	CAWKGGLAGDHLETQYF	TRBJ2-5	17	NA	TRBD2	TRBV30
TGCAGCGTTGAAGGGGGAGGAGGCGGCGAGCAGTTCTTC	CSVEGGGGGEQFF	TRBJ2-1	13	medium-sized	NA	TRBV29-1
TGTGCCAGCAGTTCACAAGTATACAATGAGCAGTTCTTC	CASSSQVYNEQFF	TRBJ2-1	13	NA	NA	TRBV6-4
TGTGCCAGCAGTTTCGGCGGATCCTACGAGCAGTACTTC	CASSFGGSYEQYF	TRBJ2-7	13	NA	NA	TRBV27
TGTGCCAGCAGCTTAGTTGACAGACTCTATGGCTACACCTTC	CASSLVDRLYGYTF	TRBJ1-2	14	NA	NA	TRBV7-2
TGTGCCAGCAGCCAGGGGAATGAGCAGTTCTTC	CASSQGNEQFF	TRBJ2-1	11	NA	NA	TRBV6-4
TGCAGCGTTGTGGGACTAGCGGGGGCCACAGATACGCAGTATTTT	CSVVGLAGATDTQYF	TRBJ2-3	15	NA	TRBD2	TRBV29-1
TGTGCCAGCAGACTCCACATCGAGGGTCAGCCCCAGCATTTT	CASRLHIEGQPQHF	TRBJ1-5	14	once	NA	TRBV6-5
TGTGCCAGTAGTATCCCGCGACGGATCAATCAGCCCCAGCATTTT	CASSIPRRINQPQHF	TRBJ1-5	15	NA	NA	TRBV19
TGCGCCAGCAGCCAAGAACTAGCGGGAGTCCCACGTAAATTC	CASSQELAGVPRKF	TRBJ2-4	14	NA	TRBD2	TRBV4-1
TGTGCCAGCAGTCCCCGGACAGGGGCCACCGGGGAGCTGTTTTTT	CASSPRTGATGELFF	TRBJ2-2	15	NA	TRBD1	TRBV28
TGTGCCAGTAGTATCTTAGCGGATACTTCCTACGAGCAGTACTTC	CASSILADTSYEQYF	TRBJ2-7	15	once	NA	TRBV19
TGTGCCAGCAGCTTAGGCCGCCGACTAGTTAGGCCCACAGATACGCAGTATTTT	CASSLGRRLVRPTDTQYF	TRBJ2-3	18	NA	NA	TRBV11-2
TGTGCCAGCAGTGACAGGTCAAGCCCCTATGGCTACACCTTC	CASSDRSSPYGYTF	TRBJ1-2	14	NA	NA	TRBV6-1